This TCR beta chain was captured in a study of PD-1 blockade in classical Hodgkin lymphoma. Study-wide context: Every 2 weeks, patients got 3 mg/kg intravenous nivolumab. Study-level points and caveats: Factors driving the repertoire differences, possibly disease activity or prior therapy, remain undefined. Those starting nivolumab under 1 year post-ASCT were excluded. Reported baseline diversity: healthy donors highest, relapsed/refractory patients lowest.

As to this clone: Its antigen is not known.

Time point: cycle 4 day 1 (C4D1), after less than seven weeks of nivolumab. Every single patient, without exception, relapsed after autologous stem cell transplantation, and brentuximab vedotin exposure varied. Purified CD4+ T cells were obtained from thawed PBMCs through magnetic negative selection. Only in-frame clones appear in the TCRdb table, and some are missing; sequencing was by immunoSEQ multiplex PCR. The sample includes 32,000 or so clones, approximately 86% seen only once; the top ten take roughly 0.47%. V was cut by 4 bases and J by 13 bases, with 14 bases left in between. Germline assignment: CDR1 MNHNS and CDR2 SASEGT. The CDR3 has 13 amino acids.

V is TRBV6-1 and J is TRBJ1-6; D gene uncertain. This specimen was CD4+ T cells from blood, taken before the fourth cycle of nivolumab. The clonotype originates from a human donor with classical Hodgkin lymphoma. CDR3 amino acids: CASSAEESPPLHF. Here the CDR3 DNA reads TGTGCCAGCAGTGCAGAAGAGAGCCCGCCCCTCCACTTT.